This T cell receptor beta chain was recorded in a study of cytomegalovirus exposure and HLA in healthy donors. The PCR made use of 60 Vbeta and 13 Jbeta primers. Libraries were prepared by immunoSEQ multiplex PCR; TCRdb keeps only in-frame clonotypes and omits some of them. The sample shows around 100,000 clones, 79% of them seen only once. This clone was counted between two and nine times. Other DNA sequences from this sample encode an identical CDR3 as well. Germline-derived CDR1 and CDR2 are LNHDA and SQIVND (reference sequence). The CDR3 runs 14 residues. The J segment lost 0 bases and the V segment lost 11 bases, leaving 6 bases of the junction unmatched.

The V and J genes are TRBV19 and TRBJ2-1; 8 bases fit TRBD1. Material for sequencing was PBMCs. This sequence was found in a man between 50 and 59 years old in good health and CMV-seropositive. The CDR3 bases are TGTGCCTCCAGGGACAGGAGCTCCTACAATGAGCAGTTCTTC. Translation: CASRDRSSYNEQFF.